Below, one TCR beta chain is given with its context. Between the trimmed V and J ends, which lost 9 bases and 1 base, there was a span of 15 bases. The CDR3 runs to 14 residues. The V gene's germline CDR1 is MDHEN and CDR2 SYDVKM. The sample belongs to a study of blood T cell repertoires in COVID-19. Original methodology: From reference gene primer amplification, estimates of nucleated cell counts were derived. Assay: immunoSEQ multiplex PCR; the TCRdb copy retains only in-frame clones and omits some. That table gives V, J and clone size, and the DNA gave D and trimming. The sample shows about 160,000 clones, more than 75% of them seen only once. Seattle enrolled patients during active infection and tracked them longitudinally.

The sample comprised peripheral blood. The J gene is TRBJ1-1, the V gene TRBV28, with D possibly being TRBD1 (5 bases). The source of this sequence is a man aged 55 to 69 with COVID-19, enrolled during active disease. The CDR3 nucleotides read TGTGCCAGTCAGGGCGGACAACCGAACACTGAAGCTTTCTTT. Translated, it gives CASQGGQPNTEAFF.